This TCR beta chain came from a study of T cells in localized non-small cell lung cancer. The CDR3 has 16 residues. V was clipped by 3 bases and J by 2 bases; unmatched bases: 5. Germline V gives CDR1 SGHRS, CDR2 YFSETQ. Concerning this clone: Its antigen is not identified.

Whole-study results and caveats: Of the top 100 tumor clones, median around 55 were in adjacent lung, some 29 among its top 100. Heterogeneity within the tumor remains possible, as just one region underwent sequencing. Patients showing higher blood T cell density tended to see longer overall survival.

Measured with immunoSEQ multiplex PCR; TCRdb has only the in-frame clones, and not every one. The sample lists about 53,000 clones, roughly 84% seen once, with about a sixth in the top ten. The source was peripheral blood mononuclear cells, collected before any cancer treatment. The chain links TRBV5-1 to TRBJ2-3; 11 nucleotides agree with TRBD2. The clonotype comes from a man between 40 and 69 years old with stage III lung adenocarcinoma. CDR3 DNA sequence: TGCGCCAGCAGCTCTAGCGGGGGGCCCACCACAGATACGCAGTATTTT. This translates into CASSSSGGPTTDTQYF.